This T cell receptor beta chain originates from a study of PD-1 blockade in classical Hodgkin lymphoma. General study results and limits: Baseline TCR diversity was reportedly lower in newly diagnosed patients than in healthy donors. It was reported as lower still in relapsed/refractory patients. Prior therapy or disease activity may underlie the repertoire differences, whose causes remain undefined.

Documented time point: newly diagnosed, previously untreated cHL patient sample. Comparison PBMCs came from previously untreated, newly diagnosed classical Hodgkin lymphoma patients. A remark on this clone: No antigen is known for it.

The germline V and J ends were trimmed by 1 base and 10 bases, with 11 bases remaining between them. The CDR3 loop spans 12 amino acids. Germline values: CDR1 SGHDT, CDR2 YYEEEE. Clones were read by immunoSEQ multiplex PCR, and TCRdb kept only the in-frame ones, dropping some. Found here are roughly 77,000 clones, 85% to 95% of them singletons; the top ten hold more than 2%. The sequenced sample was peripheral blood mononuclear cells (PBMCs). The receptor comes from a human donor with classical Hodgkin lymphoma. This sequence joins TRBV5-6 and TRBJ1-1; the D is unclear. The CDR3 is CASSLSGMVAFF. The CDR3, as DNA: TGTGCCAGCAGCTTGTCCGGCATGGTAGCTTTCTTT.